The T cell receptor beta chain described here comes from a study of Tregs in tolerant kidney transplant recipients. The nonmyeloablative bone marrow transplants came from related graft donors, with transient mixed chimerism. Thawed PBMCs were FACS-sorted into unstimulated CD4+CD25+CD127- regulatory T cells, CD4+CD25- non-regulatory cells, CD4 and CD8 cells. The method was immunoSEQ multiplex PCR; TCRdb's version includes in-frame clones alone and lacks a portion of them. The repertoire table contains 25,000 to 40,000 clones. Remarks on this clone: The missing CDR3 end, 3 residues past where the read stops, is filled in from the germline J gene.

With 7 bases clipped from V and 7 bases from J, the junction kept 8 bases outside the gene matches. The germline V gene encodes CDR1 DFQATT and CDR2 SNEGSKA (reference sequence). This CDR3 has 14 residues. This TCR derives from a human patient who received a combined kidney and bone marrow transplant. Some T cells may be supplied by the graft donor. This chain uses TRBV20-1 with TRBJ1-6, with TRBD1 identical over 9 bases. Sequenced here: CD4+ T cells from blood (PBMCs), sampled 24 months after the transplant. CDR3 sequence: CSVPRTGDNSPLHF. CDR3 DNA (partial): TGCAGTGTCCCCAGGACAGGGGACAATTCACCC.